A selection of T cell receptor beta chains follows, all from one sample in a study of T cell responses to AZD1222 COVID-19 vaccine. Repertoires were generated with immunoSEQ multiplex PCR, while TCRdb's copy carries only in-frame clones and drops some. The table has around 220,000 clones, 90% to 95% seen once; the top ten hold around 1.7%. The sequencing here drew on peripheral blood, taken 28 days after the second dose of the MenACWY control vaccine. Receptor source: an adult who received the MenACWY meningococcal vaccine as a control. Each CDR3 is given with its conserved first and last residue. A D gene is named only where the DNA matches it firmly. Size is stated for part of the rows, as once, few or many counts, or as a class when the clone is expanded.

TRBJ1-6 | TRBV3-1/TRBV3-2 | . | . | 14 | CASSQDRAGSPLHF | TGTGCCAGCAGCCAAGATAGGGCGGGTTCACCCCTCCACTTT
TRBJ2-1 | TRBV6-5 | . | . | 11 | CASMSANEQFF | TGTGCCAGCATGTCCGCAAATGAGCAGTTCTTC
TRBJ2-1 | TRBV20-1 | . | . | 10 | CSASVNEQFF | TGCAGTGCCTCCGTCAATGAGCAGTTCTTC
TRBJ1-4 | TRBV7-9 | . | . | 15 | CASSPGGSANEKLFF | TGTGCCAGCAGCCCAGGCGGCAGCGCTAATGAAAAACTGTTTTTT
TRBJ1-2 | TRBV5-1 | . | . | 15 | CASSSASQGAYGYTF | TGCGCCAGCAGCTCAGCAAGTCAGGGCGCCTATGGCTACACCTTC
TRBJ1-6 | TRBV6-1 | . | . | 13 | CASSEAGKSPLHF | TGTGCCAGCAGTGAAGCGGGGAAATCACCCCTCCACTTT
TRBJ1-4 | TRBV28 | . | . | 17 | CASRPGMGGTSNEKLFF | TGTGCCAGCAGGCCTGGGATGGGAGGGACTTCTAATGAAAAACTGTTTTTT
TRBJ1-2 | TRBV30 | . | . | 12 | CAWSQQGYGYTF | TGTGCCTGGAGTCAGCAGGGCTATGGCTACACCTTC
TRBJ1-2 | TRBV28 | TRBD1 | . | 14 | CASRENRGLFGYTF | TGTGCCAGCAGGGAAAACAGGGGGCTCTTTGGCTACACCTTC
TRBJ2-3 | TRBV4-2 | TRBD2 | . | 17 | CASSHQAGGPSTDTQYF | TGTGCCAGCAGCCACCAGGCGGGGGGGCCGAGCACAGATACGCAGTATTTT
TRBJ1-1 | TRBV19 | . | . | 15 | CASQLAGRGNTEAFF | TGTGCCAGCCAACTAGCGGGCCGGGGAAACACTGAAGCTTTCTTT
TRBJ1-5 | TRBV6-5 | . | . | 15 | CASRPGGYSNQPQHF | TGTGCCAGCAGGCCGGGGGGGTATAGCAATCAGCCCCAGCATTTT
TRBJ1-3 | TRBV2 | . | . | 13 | CASSDYSGNTIYF | TGTGCCAGCAGTGATTACTCTGGAAACACCATATATTTT
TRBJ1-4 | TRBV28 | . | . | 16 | CASSSPGLSTNEKLFF | TGTGCCAGCAGTTCCCCGGGGTTATCAACTAATGAAAAACTGTTTTTT
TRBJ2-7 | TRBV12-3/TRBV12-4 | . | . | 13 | CASSFGRSDEQYF | TGTGCCAGCAGCTTCGGACGGTCTGACGAGCAGTACTTC
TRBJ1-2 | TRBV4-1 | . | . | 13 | CASSRSFRDGYTF | TGCGCCAGCAGCCGGAGCTTCCGGGATGGCTACACCTTC
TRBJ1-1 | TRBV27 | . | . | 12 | CASRHTDTEAFF | TGTGCCAGCAGACATACGGACACTGAAGCTTTCTTT
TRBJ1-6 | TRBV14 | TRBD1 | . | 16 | CASSQVGDSFDSPLHF | TGTGCCAGCAGCCAAGTCGGGGACAGTTTTGATTCACCCCTCCACTTT
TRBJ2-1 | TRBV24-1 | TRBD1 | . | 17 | CATSDHRGWSGNNEQFF | TGTGCCACCAGTGACCACAGGGGGTGGTCAGGTAACAATGAGCAGTTCTTC
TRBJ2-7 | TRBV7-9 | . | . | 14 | CASSATGIRYEQYF | TGTGCTAGCAGCGCCACCGGGATTAGATACGAGCAGTACTTC
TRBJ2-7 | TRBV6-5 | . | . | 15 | CASSYSTLPSYEQYF | TGTGCCAGCAGTTACTCAACACTCCCCTCCTACGAGCAGTACTTC
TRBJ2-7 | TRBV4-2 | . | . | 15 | CASSRGDLEAYEQYF | TGTGCCAGCAGCCGTGGGGACCTCGAAGCCTACGAGCAGTACTTC
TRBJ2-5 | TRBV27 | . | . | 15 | CASSDRTGYQETQYF | TGTGCCAGCAGTGACCGGACGGGGTACCAAGAGACCCAGTACTTC
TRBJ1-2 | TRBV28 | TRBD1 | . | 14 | CASRPGRGDYGYTF | TGTGCCAGCAGGCCTGGCAGGGGGGACTATGGCTACACCTTC
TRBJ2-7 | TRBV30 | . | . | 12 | CAWSAGGGEQYF | TGTGCCTGGAGTGCTGGGGGCGGCGAGCAGTACTTC
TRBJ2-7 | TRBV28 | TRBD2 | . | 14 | CASRAVAGVGEQYF | TGTGCCAGCAGAGCAGTAGCGGGAGTGGGTGAGCAGTACTTC
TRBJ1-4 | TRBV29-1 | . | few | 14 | CSVRKHLGNEKLFF | TGCAGCGTCCGAAAACACCTTGGTAATGAAAAACTGTTTTTT
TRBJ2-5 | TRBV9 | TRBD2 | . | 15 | CASSAGLASQETQYF | TGTGCCAGCAGCGCAGGACTAGCGTCTCAAGAGACCCAGTACTTC
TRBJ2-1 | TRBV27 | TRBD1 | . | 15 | CASSPGTGAINEQFF | TGTGCCAGCAGCCCAGGGACAGGGGCTATCAATGAGCAGTTCTTC
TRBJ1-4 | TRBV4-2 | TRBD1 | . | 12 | CASSGPGQGLFF | TGTGCCAGCAGCGGGCCGGGACAGGGACTGTTTTTT
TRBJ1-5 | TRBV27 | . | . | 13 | CASSGGRVQPQHF | TGTGCCAGCAGTGGTGGCAGGGTTCAGCCCCAGCATTTT
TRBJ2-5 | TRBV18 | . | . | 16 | CASSPKTTSPTGTQYF | TGTGCCAGCTCACCGAAAACGACAAGCCCGACGGGGACCCAGTACTTC
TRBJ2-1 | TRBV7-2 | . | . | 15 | CASSPMRFSYNEQFF | TGTGCCAGCAGTCCAATGCGCTTCTCTTACAATGAGCAGTTCTTC
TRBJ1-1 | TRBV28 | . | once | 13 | CASSNPLNTEAFF | TGTGCCAGCAGTAACCCTTTGAACACTGAAGCTTTCTTT
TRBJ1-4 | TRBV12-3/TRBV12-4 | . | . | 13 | CASSPRRDEKLFF | TGTGCCAGCAGCCCACGAAGAGATGAAAAACTGTTTTTT
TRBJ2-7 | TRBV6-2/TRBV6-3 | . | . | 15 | CASSYDSRPPYEQYF | TGTGCCAGCAGTTACGACTCACGGCCCCCCTACGAGCAGTACTTC
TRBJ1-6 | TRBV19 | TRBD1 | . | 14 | CASSIRTGDSPLHF | TGTGCCAGTAGTATTCGGACAGGGGACTCACCCCTCCACTTT
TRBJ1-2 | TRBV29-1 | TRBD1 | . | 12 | CSVRDRGLGYTF | TGCAGCGTACGGGACAGGGGGCTTGGCTACACCTTC
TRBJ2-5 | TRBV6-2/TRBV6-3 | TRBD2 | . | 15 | CASSHEAGGQETQYF | TGTGCCAGCAGTCACGAGGCGGGGGGGCAAGAGACCCAGTACTTC
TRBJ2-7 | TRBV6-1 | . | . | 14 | CASSEIRVAYEQYF | TGTGCCAGCAGTGAAATAAGGGTCGCCTACGAGCAGTACTTC
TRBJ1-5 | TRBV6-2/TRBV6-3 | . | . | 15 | CASSPLRGVNQPQHF | TGTGCCAGCAGCCCACTAAGAGGGGTCAATCAGCCCCAGCATTTT
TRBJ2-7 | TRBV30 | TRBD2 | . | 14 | CAWSPGTSGYEQYF | TGTGCCTGGAGTCCCGGGACTAGCGGTTACGAGCAGTACTTC
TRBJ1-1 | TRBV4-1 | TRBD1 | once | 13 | CASSQVGQVEAFF | TGCGCCAGCAGCCAAGTCGGACAGGTTGAAGCTTTCTTT
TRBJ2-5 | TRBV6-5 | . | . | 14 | CASSRTDVAETQYF | TGTGCCAGCAGCCGAACGGACGTGGCGGAGACCCAGTACTTC
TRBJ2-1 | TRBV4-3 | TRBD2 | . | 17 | CASSQEAASGGADEQFF | TGCGCCAGCAGCCAAGAGGCGGCTAGCGGGGGGGCCGATGAGCAGTTCTTC
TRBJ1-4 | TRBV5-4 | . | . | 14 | CASSLGSKGEKLFF | TGTGCCAGCAGCTTGGGATCTAAGGGGGAAAAACTGTTTTTT
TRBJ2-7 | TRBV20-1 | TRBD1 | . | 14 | CSASGRGNPWVQYF | TGCAGTGCTAGTGGCAGGGGGAACCCGTGGGTGCAGTACTTC
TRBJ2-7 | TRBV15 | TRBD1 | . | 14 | CATTRNRGRDEQYF | TGTGCCACCACTCGAAACAGGGGACGCGACGAGCAGTACTTC
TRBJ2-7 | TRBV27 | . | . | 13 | CARGNRVSYEQYF | TGTGCCAGGGGGAACAGGGTTTCCTACGAGCAGTACTTC
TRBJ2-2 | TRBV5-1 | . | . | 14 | CASSPGLLTGELFF | TGCGCCAGCAGCCCGGGACTGCTCACCGGGGAGCTGTTTTTT
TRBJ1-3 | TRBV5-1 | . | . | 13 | CASTVGSGNTIYF | TGCGCCAGCACCGTCGGCTCTGGAAACACCATATATTTT
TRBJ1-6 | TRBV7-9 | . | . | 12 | CASSFENSPLHF | TGTGCCAGCAGCTTCGAAAATTCACCCCTCCACTTT
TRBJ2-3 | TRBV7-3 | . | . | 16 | CASSLMAAGQTDTQYF | TGTGCCAGCAGCTTAATGGCGGCAGGGCAAACAGATACGCAGTATTTT
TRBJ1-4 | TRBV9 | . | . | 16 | CASSVGGGGSGEKLFF | TGTGCCAGCAGCGTAGGAGGAGGCGGCAGCGGGGAGAAACTGTTTTTT
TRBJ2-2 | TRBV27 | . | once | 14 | CASSLSSHTGELFF | TGTGCCAGCAGTTTAAGTTCCCACACCGGGGAGCTGTTTTTT